The clone carrying this T cell receptor beta chain came up a few times. In germline, CDR1 is SNHLY, CDR2 FYNNEI. This CDR3 is 17 amino acids long. V shed 3 bases, J shed 8 bases, and the junction held 12 bases outside the gene matches. This entry comes from a study of blood T cell repertoires in COVID-19. Looking at the study overall: There were acute and convalescent COVID-19 samples, and they came from the United States, Italy and Spain. From T cells, B-cell-depleted T cells, or PBMCs came the material, which was cDNA or gDNA.

Original analysis: Reference gene primer amplification gave nucleated cell count estimates. The repertoire was sequenced with immunoSEQ multiplex PCR; TCRdb's copy has only in-frame clones and lacks some. The V and J calls and clone size are taken from that table; D and trimming were inferred from the DNA. The table shows some 88,000 clones, with about four fifths occurring only once. Specimen: peripheral blood. This TCR was sampled from a human donor in a cohort sampled during active COVID-19. The V call is TRBV2, the J call TRBJ2-1, with TRBD2 matching 11 bases. The CDR3, as DNA: TGTGCCAGCAGTGACAGGTTGGGACTAGCGGAGGTCGATGAGCAGTTCTTC. This encodes CASSDRLGLAEVDEQFF.